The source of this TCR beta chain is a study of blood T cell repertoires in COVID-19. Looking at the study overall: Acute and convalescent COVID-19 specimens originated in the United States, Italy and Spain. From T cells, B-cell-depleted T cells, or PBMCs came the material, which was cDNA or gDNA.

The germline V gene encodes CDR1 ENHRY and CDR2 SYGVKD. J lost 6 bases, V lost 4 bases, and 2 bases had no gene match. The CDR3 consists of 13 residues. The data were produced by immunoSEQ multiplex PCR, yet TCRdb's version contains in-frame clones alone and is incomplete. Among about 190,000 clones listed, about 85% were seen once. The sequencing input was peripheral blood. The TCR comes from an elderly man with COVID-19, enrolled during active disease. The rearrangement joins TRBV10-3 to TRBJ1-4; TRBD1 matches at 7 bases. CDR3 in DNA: TGTGCCATCAGTGGCGACAGGGATGAAAAACTGTTTTTT. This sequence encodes CAISGDRDEKLFF.